Presented here are 10 T cell receptor beta chains from one specimen sequenced in a study of T cell responses to AZD1222 COVID-19 vaccine. Repertoires were generated with immunoSEQ multiplex PCR, while TCRdb's copy carries only in-frame clones and drops some. The sample holds 85,000 to 100,000 clones, more than 75% seen once. This material consisted of peripheral blood, taken on day 0 of AZD1222 vaccination. Source of these receptors: an adult in good health.

The chain recombines TRBV23-1 with TRBJ2-2; no firm D call. TRBV23-1 belongs to the ORF category, with a function that is uncertain. Trimming took 0 bases from V and 7 from J, leaving 12 bases between them. CDR3 length: 15 amino acids. The CDR3 is CASSQSALLVGELFF. CDR3 DNA sequence: TGCGCCAGCAGTCAATCGGCGCTTTTGGTCGGGGAGCTGTTTTTT.

V and J are TRBV23-1 and TRBJ1-1; TRBD1 might be the D (5 bases). TRBV23-1 is sorted into the ORF group, with uncertain function. Deletions cut 5 bases from V and 3 bases from J, with 16 bases between. The CDR3 extends over 15 amino acids. CDR3 sequence reads: CASSYKIGTDTEAFF. Written as DNA, the CDR3 is TGCGCCAGCAGTTATAAAATCGGGACCGACACTGAAGCTTTCTTT.

This chain connects TRBV5-1 to TRBJ2-1; tentatively, D is TRBD1 (5 bases). CDR3 size: 15 residues. Trimming stripped 4 bases from V and 0 bases from J, with 11 bases between. Germline loops: CDR1 SGHRS, CDR2 YFSETQ. The CDR3 region is CASSEQVISYNEQFF. CDR3 coding DNA: TGCGCCAGCAGCGAACAGGTTATCTCCTACAATGAGCAGTTCTTC.

This sequence joins TRBV19 and TRBJ2-1; TRBD2 aligns across 7 bases. V trimming: 6 bases; J trimming: 15 bases; junction bases outside the gene matches: 17. The CDR3 spans 14 residues. CDR1 and CDR2 from the germline V gene are LNHDA and SQIVND (reference sequence). In DNA, the CDR3 is TGTGCCAGTAGAGAAGGATACGGGGGGAAGGCTTTGTTCTTC. This translates into CASREGYGGKALFF.

The chain has TRBV18 and TRBJ2-2; D is possibly TRBD1 (5 bases). Germline V CDR1 and CDR2: KGHSH, LQKENI. This CDR3 spans 15 amino acids. V was pared by 5 bases and J by 2 bases, with 12 bases between. The CDR3 DNA sequence: TGTGCCAGCTCAGAGACAGCAGGCAACACCGGGGAGCTGTTTTTT. It is translated as CASSETAGNTGELFF.

This chain links TRBV9 with TRBJ2-2, with D perhaps matching TRBD1 (6 bases). The CDR3 spans 19 residues. Per the germline V gene, CDR1 is SGDLS and CDR2 is YYNGEE. The germline V and J ends were trimmed by 3 bases and 6 bases, with 27 bases remaining between them. The CDR3 sequence is CASSAEAVLTRGIAGELFF. In nucleotides, the CDR3 is TGTGCCAGCAGCGCCGAAGCCGTACTTACAAGGGGGATCGCCGGGGAGCTGTTTTTT. Full variable domain (outside the CDR3, taken from reference TRBV9 and TRBJ2-2): DSGVTQTPKHLITATGQRVTLRCSPRSGDLSVYWYQQSLDQGLQFLIQYYNGEERAKGNILERFSAQQFPDLHSELNLSSLELGDSALYFCASSAEAVLTRGIAGELFFGEGSRLTVL.

This sequence joins TRBV27 and TRBJ1-6, with a possible D match to TRBD1 (5 bases). The CDR3 loop spans 14 amino acids. Trimming shortened V by 2 bases and J by 10 bases, and 12 bases separated the two germline ends. Germline V CDR1 and CDR2: MNHEY, SMNVEV (reference sequence). CDR3 sequence (DNA): TGTGCCAGCAGTTTAATGGGACCAGAATCACCCCTCCACTTT. Its protein is CASSLMGPESPLHF.

V usage is TRBV6-5 and J usage is TRBJ1-2; D is possibly TRBD1 (5 bases). Looked up from germline, CDR1 is MNHEY and CDR2 is SVGAGI. This CDR3 is built from 16 residues. V was clipped by 0 bases and J by 4 bases, with 15 bases between them. CDR3: CASSYSIQLGTYGYTF. The CDR3 DNA follows: TGTGCCAGCAGTTACTCGATCCAGTTGGGGACCTATGGCTACACCTTC.

This chain connects TRBV6-5 to TRBJ1-1, with 9 positions matching TRBD1. V dropped 6 bases and J dropped 5; count of bases not matched to a gene: 7. The CDR3 runs to 14 residues. From germline, CDR1 is MNHEY and CDR2 SVGAGI. Here the CDR3 DNA reads TGTGCCAGCAGGCGGACAGGGGATAGGACTGAAGCTTTCTTT. Protein product: CASRRTGDRTEAFF.

The V gene is TRBV4-1, the J gene TRBJ1-1; D is undetermined. Germline V gives CDR1 MGHRA, CDR2 YSYEKL. V was trimmed by 8 bases and J by 0 bases, leaving 13 bases between them. The CDR3 length is 14 residues. The CDR3 region is CASYSGQVNTEAFF. CDR3 nucleotide sequence: TGCGCCAGCTATTCCGGGCAGGTGAACACTGAAGCTTTCTTT.